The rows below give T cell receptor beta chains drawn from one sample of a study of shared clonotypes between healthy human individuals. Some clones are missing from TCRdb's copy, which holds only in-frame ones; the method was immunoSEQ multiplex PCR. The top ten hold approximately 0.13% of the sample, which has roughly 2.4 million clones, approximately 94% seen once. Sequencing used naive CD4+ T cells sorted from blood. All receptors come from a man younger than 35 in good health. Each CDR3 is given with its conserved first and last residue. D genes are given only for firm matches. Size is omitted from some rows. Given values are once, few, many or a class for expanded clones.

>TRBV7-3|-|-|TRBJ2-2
TGTGCCAGCAGCTTAGGACTAACGAACACCGGGGAGCTGTTTTTT
CASSLGLTNTGELFF
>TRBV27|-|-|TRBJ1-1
TGTGCCAGCGCCCCCCTAGGACAGCCGAACACTGAAGCTTTCTTT
CASAPLGQPNTEAFF
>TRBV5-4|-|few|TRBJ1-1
TGTGCCAGCAGCTTTCACGGCACTGAAGCTTTCTTT
CASSFHGTEAFF
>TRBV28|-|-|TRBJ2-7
TGTGCCAGCCAGGGCAACTCTCGCGAGCAGTACTTC
CASQGNSREQYF
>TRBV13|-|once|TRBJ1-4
TGTGCCAGCAGCCGGGGCCCCGGACGTTCAACTAATGAAAAACTGTTTTTT
CASSRGPGRSTNEKLFF
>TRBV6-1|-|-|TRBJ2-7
TGTGCCAGCAGTGAAGCAGGGGACGAGCAGTACTTC
CASSEAGDEQYF
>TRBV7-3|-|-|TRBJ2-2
TGTGCCAGCAGCTTAATGGGTACCGGGGAGCTGTTTTTT
CASSLMGTGELFF
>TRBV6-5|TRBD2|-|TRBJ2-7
TGTGCCAGCAGGCAAGCGGGAAGCTCCTACGAGCAGTACTTC
CASRQAGSSYEQYF
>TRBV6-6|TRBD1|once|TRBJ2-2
TGTGCCAGCAGTTACTCAGTTACAGGGGGCACCGGGGAGCTGTTTTTT
CASSYSVTGGTGELFF
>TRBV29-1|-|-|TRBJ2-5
TGCAGCGTTGAACCAAGGTCGCAAGAGACCCAGTACTTC
CSVEPRSQETQYF
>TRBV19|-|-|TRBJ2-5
TGTGCCAGTAGTACAATCGGACGGAACCCCGTGGAGACCCAGTACTTC
CASSTIGRNPVETQYF
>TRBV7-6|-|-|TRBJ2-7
TGTGCCAGCAGCTTAGAGACAGGCTACGAGCAGTACTTC
CASSLETGYEQYF
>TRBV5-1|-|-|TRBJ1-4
TGCGCCAGCAGCTTGGGGGTCGGGGATGAAAAACTGTTTTTT
CASSLGVGDEKLFF
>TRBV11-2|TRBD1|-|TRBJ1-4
TGTGCCAGCAGCCTATGGCCCGGGACAGTCTTTTTT
CASSLWPGTVFF
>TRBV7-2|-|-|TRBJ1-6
TGTGCCAGCAGCTTAGGTTCAGGGAATTCACCCCTCCACTTT
CASSLGSGNSPLHF
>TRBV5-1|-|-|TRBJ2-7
TGCGCCAGCAGCTTGAACGTAGGGGGTGCCTACGAGCAGTACTTC
CASSLNVGGAYEQYF
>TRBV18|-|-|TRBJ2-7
TGTGCCAGCTCACCTAACTCCTACGAGCAGTACTTC
CASSPNSYEQYF
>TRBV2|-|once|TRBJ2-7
TGTGCCAGCAGAGTGGCGGGCTACGAGCAGTACTTC
CASRVAGYEQYF
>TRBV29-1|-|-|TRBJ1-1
TGCAGCGGATACGGCAGTCACAACATGAACACTGAAGCTTTCTTT
CSGYGSHNMNTEAFF
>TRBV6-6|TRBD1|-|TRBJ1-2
TGTGCCAGCACCCTTTTCTGGACAGGTTCCTATGGCTACACCTTC
CASTLFWTGSYGYTF
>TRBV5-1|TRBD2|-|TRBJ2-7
TGCGCCAGCAGCTCAACAGCGGGAGGGCCCGAGCAGTACTTC
CASSSTAGGPEQYF
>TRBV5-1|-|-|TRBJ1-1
TGCGCCAGCAGCTTGGGAGGGCCGAACACTGAAGCTTTCTTT
CASSLGGPNTEAFF
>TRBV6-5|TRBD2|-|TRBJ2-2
TGTGCCAGCAGACAGCGGGAGTGGTCCGGGGAGCTGTTTTTT
CASRQREWSGELFF
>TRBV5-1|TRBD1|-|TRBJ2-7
TGCGCCAGCAGCCCTAGGGACAGAAGATACGAGCAGTACTTC
CASSPRDRRYEQYF
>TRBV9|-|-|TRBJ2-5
TGTGCCAGCAGCGTAGGCTCCGGGACTCAAGAGACCCAGTACTTC
CASSVGSGTQETQYF
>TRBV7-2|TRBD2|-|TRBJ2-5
TGTGCCAGCAGCAGACTAGCGGGAGGGATCAAAGAGACCCAGTACTTC
CASSRLAGGIKETQYF
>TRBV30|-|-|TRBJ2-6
TGTGCCTGGAGTCAAAGGTTAAGGCACTCTGGGGCCAACGTCCTGACTTTC
CAWSQRLRHSGANVLTF
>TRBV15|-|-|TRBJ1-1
TGTGCCACCAGCAGAGTCCGGGCCGTCAGGAGTGAAGCTTTCTTT
CATSRVRAVRSEAFF
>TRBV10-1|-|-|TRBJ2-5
TGCGCCAGCAGTGAGGGGTCGGCGGCCTCCTGGGAGACCCAGTACTTC
CASSEGSAASWETQYF
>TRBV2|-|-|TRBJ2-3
TGTGCCAGCACCCCGTTAACTAGCACAGATACGCAGTATTTT
CASTPLTSTDTQYF
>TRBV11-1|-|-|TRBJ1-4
TGTGCCAGCAGCTCCTCGGCTGAAAAACTGTTTTTT
CASSSSAEKLFF
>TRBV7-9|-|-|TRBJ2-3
TGTGCCAGCAATCAGGAGAGCAGCACAGATACGCAGTATTTT
CASNQESSTDTQYF
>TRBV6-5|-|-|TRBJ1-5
TGTGCCAGCAGAGGGGATTGGAATTCCGATCAGCCCCAGCATTTT
CASRGDWNSDQPQHF
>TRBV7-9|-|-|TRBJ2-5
TGTGCCAGCAGCTTAGGGACTCTAGATCAAGAGACCCAGTACTTC
CASSLGTLDQETQYF
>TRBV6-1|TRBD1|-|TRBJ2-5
TGTGCCAGCAGTGAAGCCACCCTTACAGGGGGTCGAGAAGAGACCCAGTACTTC
CASSEATLTGGREETQYF
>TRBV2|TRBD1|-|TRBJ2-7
TGTGCCAGCAGGGCCCCGGCAGGGGGCGAGCAGTACTTC
CASRAPAGGEQYF
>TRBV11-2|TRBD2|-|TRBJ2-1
TGTGCCAGCAGCCTAACTAGCGGGAGTTTCAATGAGCAGTTCTTC
CASSLTSGSFNEQFF
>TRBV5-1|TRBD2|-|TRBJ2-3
TGCGCCAGCAGCTTCAGCGACATTAGCGGGGGGATTTATACGCAGTATTTT
CASSFSDISGGIYTQYF
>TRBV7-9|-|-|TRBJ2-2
TGTGCCAGCAGTTCAACCCCTAGGGGGGAGCTGTTTTTT
CASSSTPRGELFF
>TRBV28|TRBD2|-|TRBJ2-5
TGTGCCAGCATGGATAGCGGGGGGTTGGAGACCCAGTACTTC
CASMDSGGLETQYF
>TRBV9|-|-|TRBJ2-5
TGTGCCAGCAGCCCCGGACTCAATCAAGAGACCCAGTACTTC
CASSPGLNQETQYF
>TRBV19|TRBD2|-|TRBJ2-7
TGTGCCAGTAAGGAACGGGGGGGACACTCCTACGAGCAGTACTTC
CASKERGGHSYEQYF